This TCR beta chain was recovered during a study of naive and memory T cell subsets. Notes on the study in general: Especially in CD8 cells, naive repertoires contained a few larger clonotypes, possibly CD45RA-re-expressing memory cells.

Only a few counts were recorded for this clonotype. Its antigen is unknown. CD4+ T cell IFNgamma after overnight CMV lysate exposure gave donor CMV status. This CDR3 comprises 14 residues. V dropped 4 bases and J dropped 9 bases, with 16 bases sitting between them. Per germline, CDR1 DFQATT and CDR2 SNEGSKA (reference sequence). The beta constant-region primer was an equimolar mix of two oligonucleotides covering TRBC1 and TRBC2. TCRdb re-called the UMI-ligation and nested PCR reads through MiXCR, storing one row per CDR3 protein. The sample holds 150,000 or so distinct CDR3 sequences, about 17% seen once.

The sequenced sample consisted of naive CD4+ T cells from blood. The genes are TRBV20-1 and TRBJ1-6; D is uncertain. This TCR came from a human donor in good health. In nucleotides, the CDR3 is TGCAGTGCTAAGACACGGGAGGTCCGTTCACCCCTCCACTTT. This encodes CSAKTREVRSPLHF.